This T cell receptor beta chain comes out of a study of blood T cell repertoires in COVID-19 (dated by TCRdb to the early 2020s). In the study overall: Samples covering the acute and convalescent phases of COVID-19 were provided by collaborators in the United States, Italy and Spain. The material from the prospective study consisted of cDNA or gDNA derived from T cells, B-cell-depleted T cells, or PBMCs. Deeply sampled blood TCRbeta repertoires from subjects exposed to, actively infected with, or recovered from COVID-19 were included in the dataset. The repertoires were made available in a free public database intended to serve as a resource for research on the immune response to SARS-CoV-2. The samples were drawn from two sources: the first 160 participants of the ongoing ImmuneRACE study, and 950 to 1,500 subjects contributed by 6 global collaborators. Nearly every sample came with metadata listing a de-identified subject ID, COVID-19 status, age in years and sex. Where available, HLA class I and class II types were taken from metadata supplied by the sample provider and were not determined by assay-based typing. Summary of the overall study and its limitations: How much clinical and demographic metadata was included differed by source and by participant, and the metadata was provided uncurated.

Points on this clone: Its antigen remains unidentified. Per-nucleotide qualities are absent, and no much larger clonotype sits a single base away.

TCRbeta CDR3 regions were amplified from genomic DNA using the immunoSEQ Assay, a bias-controlled multiplex PCR. As for the authors' bioinformatics: Within the assay, amplification of reference gene primers was used to estimate how many nucleated cells each sample contained. To quantify the absolute abundance of each unique TCRbeta CDR3 rearrangement, sequence reads were collapsed and filtered. For each sample, productive Simpson clonality was calculated as the square root of Simpson's diversity index over productive rearrangements. This is the immuneACCESS table as TCRdb keeps it, with only in-frame sequences that have V and J called. A part of the clones is gone; compared with another copy, unresolved V genes explain less than half, and the rest is unexplained. V, J and clone size reflect that table, while D and trimming were determined from the DNA. The sample data list some 41,000 clones, and roughly nine tenths of these were observed just once. 8.5% to 10% of the sample goes to the ten largest clones.

Each collaborating institution followed its own protocols to collect whole blood in K2EDTA tubes. For TCRbeta analysis, collaborator samples were shipped as frozen whole blood, as isolated PBMCs, or as DNA extracted from either sample type. The sequence came from a human donor in a cohort sampled during active COVID-19. The source material was peripheral blood.

The CDR3 amino acid sequence is: CASSSGQPEAFF. In nucleotide form, the sequence is TGTGCCAGCAGCTCGGGACAGCCTGAAGCTTTCTTT. The chain employs TRBV7-9 and TRBJ1-1; the junction holds 7 bases that match TRBD1. V is cut back by 4 bases and J by 6 bases, with 2 bases in the junction unmatched. The CDR1 and CDR2 encoded by the germline V gene (reference sequence) are SEHNR and FQNEAQ. The CDR3, cysteine through phenylalanine, is 12 amino acids long. The entry retains the CDR3 DNA only, 36 bases that are in frame from base 1. Supplemented by the reference TRBV7-9 and TRBJ1-1 proteins around the CDR3, the complete variable domain is DTGVSQNPRHKITKRGQNVTFRCDPISEHNRLYWYRQTLGQGPEFLTYFQNEAQLEKSRLLSDRFSAERPKGSFSTLEIQRTEQGDSAMYLCASSSGQPEAFFGQGTRLTVV.